The 20 T cell receptor beta chains reported below all come from one sample, sequenced in a study of PD-1 blockade in classical Hodgkin lymphoma (dated by TCRdb to about 2020). The method behind the library was the immunoSEQ multiplex PCR assay. Imported from immuneACCESS, the table was reduced by TCRdb to in-frame sequences with V and J called. These copies leave out some clones; in studies compared against another copy, an unresolved V gene accounts for under half, and the cause of the remainder is not known. The sample has about 97,000 clones on record, approximately 80% of them singletons. 9.5% to 15% of the sample is held by the ten biggest clonotypes. The meaning of the sample's time point label: cycle 1 day 1 (C1D1), immediately before nivolumab initiation. Relapse after autologous stem cell transplantation had occurred in all trial patients, and cohorts A, B and C were distinguished by prior brentuximab vedotin exposure.

The sequencing here drew on peripheral blood mononuclear cells (PBMCs), taken at baseline. These receptor sequences come from a human donor with classical Hodgkin lymphoma.

The chain couples TRBV5-1 to TRBJ2-1; D might be TRBD1 (5 bases). The CDR3 is made up of 16 amino acids. V was cut by 0 bases and J by 6 bases, with 16 bases left in between. Germline CDR1 reads SGHRS; CDR2 reads YFSETQ. Here the CDR3 DNA reads TGCGCCAGCAGCTTGGCCGCAGGGCAAGGGCGCAATGAGCAGTTCTTC. This codes for CASSLAAGQGRNEQFF.

The chain has TRBV19 and TRBJ2-7, with D tentatively TRBD1 or TRBD2 (7 bases each). Between the trimmed V and J ends, which lost 6 bases and 5 bases, there was a span of 17 bases. This CDR3 contains 14 residues. Germline V gene lookup returns CDR1 LNHDA and CDR2 SQIVND (reference sequence). The CDR3 spells CASSQGDYRDEQYF. The CDR3, as DNA: TGTGCCAGTAGCCAGGGGGACTATAGGGACGAGCAGTACTTC.

This chain links TRBV4-2 with TRBJ1-3, with 8 bases lining up with TRBD1. The junction had 10 bases not matched to a gene; V was cut back by 2 bases and J by 1 base. The CDR3 runs 18 residues. Looked up from germline, CDR1 is LGHNA and CDR2 is YNFKEQ. CDR3 residues: CASSQRTSGGWSGNTIYF. CDR3 DNA sequence: TGTGCCAGCAGCCAACGTACATCAGGGGGCTGGTCTGGAAACACCATATATTTT.

The rearrangement links TRBV11-2 to TRBJ2-2, with a tentative D call TRBD1 (5 bases). The length of the CDR3 is 14 residues. The V gene's germline CDR1 is SGHAT and CDR2 FQNNGV. Trimming removed 6 bases from V and 5 bases from J, with 13 bases in between. CDR3 protein: CASRRVGVTGELFF. The CDR3 DNA sequence: TGTGCCAGCAGACGAGTAGGGGTAACCGGGGAGCTGTTTTTT.

This clone showed up just once. The chain employs TRBV5-4 and TRBJ2-7; 7 nucleotides align to TRBD1. Germline values: CDR1 SGHNT, CDR2 YYREEE (reference sequence). V shed 4 bases, J shed 6 bases, and the junction held 7 bases outside the gene matches. This CDR3 spans 13 amino acids. CDR3 sequence reads: CASSRDSWGEQYF. CDR3 nucleotides: TGTGCCAGCAGCCGGGACAGTTGGGGCGAGCAGTACTTC.

The V call is TRBV5-4, the J call TRBJ1-1; D is unclear. CDR3 length equals 14 residues. In germline, CDR1 is SGHNT, CDR2 YYREEE (reference sequence). With 0 bases removed from V and 2 bases from J, the gap between germline ends came to 8 bases. In nucleotides, the CDR3 is TGTGCCAGCAGCTTGGAGGCCCTAAACACTGAAGCTTTCTTT. This sequence encodes CASSLEALNTEAFF.

The V and J genes are TRBV27 and TRBJ2-3; D not certain. The CDR3 is made up of 14 amino acids. Germline V lookup: CDR1 MNHEY, CDR2 SMNVEV (reference sequence). V lost 3 bases and J lost 1, with 8 bases in between. The CDR3 nucleotides are TGTGCCAGCAGTTTGGGGTCAGGCACAGATACGCAGTATTTT. Translated, it gives CASSLGSGTDTQYF.

This clone was seen repeatedly, ten times or more. This rearrangement joins TRBV9 to TRBJ2-2; D ambiguous. This CDR3 has 13 amino acids. Germline assignment: CDR1 SGDLS and CDR2 YYNGEE. With 2 bases removed from V and 1 base from J, the gap between germline ends came to 3 bases. CDR3 nucleotides: TGTGCCAGCAGCGTCCAGAACACCGGGGAGCTGTTTTTT. This translates into CASSVQNTGELFF.

The V gene is TRBV6-1, the J gene TRBJ1-1, with TRBD1 matching over 7 bases. The CDR3 totals 15 residues. V gave up 7 bases and J gave up 4 bases; unmatched junction bases: 12. The germline CDR1 and CDR2 sequences are MNHNS and SASEGT. CDR3 in DNA: TGTGCCAGCAAATCACAGGGATCAGGGGGCACTGAAGCTTTCTTT. This sequence encodes CASKSQGSGGTEAFF.

The rearrangement links TRBV5-1 to TRBJ1-1, with D perhaps matching TRBD1 (6 bases). Germline values: CDR1 SGHRS, CDR2 YFSETQ. The CDR3 runs 15 residues. Deletions cut 4 bases from V and 4 bases from J, with 17 bases between. In DNA form, the CDR3 reads TGCGCCAGCAGCCCCGGGGTCAGGGGAAGCACTGAAGCTTTCTTT. Translating it yields CASSPGVRGSTEAFF.

The chain employs TRBV10-3 and TRBJ2-7, with TRBD1 matching 9 bases. CDR1 is ENHRY, CDR2 SYGVKD, per germline. Trimming took 3 bases from V and 7 from J; bases not matched to a gene: 7. This CDR3 is 14 amino acids long. CDR3 bases: TGTGCCATCAGTGAACGGGACAGGGCCTGGGAGCAGTACTTC. As protein: CAISERDRAWEQYF.

This chain uses TRBV19 with TRBJ2-2; possible D gene TRBD2, 6 bases. Trimming stripped 4 bases from V and 4 bases from J, with 13 bases between. This CDR3 spans 15 amino acids. Germline lookup yields CDR1 LNHDA and CDR2 SQIVND (reference sequence). CDR3 bases: TGTGCCAGTAGTACGGGACTGGGTGTCACCGGGGAGCTGTTTTTT. This gives the protein CASSTGLGVTGELFF. The full variable domain, with the rest looked up from reference TRBV19 and TRBJ2-2, is DGGITQSPKYLFRKEGQNVTLSCEQNLNHDAMYWYRQDPGQGLRLIYYSQIVNDFQKGDIAEGYSVSREKKESFPLTVTSAQKNPTAFYLCASSTGLGVTGELFFGEGSRLTVL.

This chain links TRBV10-3 with TRBJ2-1, with D unresolved. The CDR3 spans 13 residues. Germline CDR1 ENHRY, CDR2 SYGVKD. V was pared by 1 base and J by 4 bases, with 5 bases between. DNA for the CDR3: TGTGCCATCAGTGAGTTGTCTTACAATGAGCAGTTCTTC. Amino acids: CAISELSYNEQFF.

The CDR3 spells CASSYIGLAGGEQYF. CDR3 in DNA: TGTGCCAGCAGTTACATCGGACTAGCGGGAGGGGAGCAGTACTTC. The chain links TRBV6-5 to TRBJ2-7, with 15 bases identical to TRBD2. Germline-derived CDR1 and CDR2 are MNHEY and SVGAGI. The junction had 3 bases not matched to a gene; V was cut back by 2 bases and J by 7 bases. This CDR3 has 15 amino acids.

The chain employs TRBV28 and TRBJ2-1; TRBD2 aligns across 12 bases. Germline loops: CDR1 MDHEN, CDR2 SYDVKM. This CDR3 region has 16 residues. Trimming at V came to 8 bases and at J to 1 base, leaving 6 bases not matched to a gene. CDR3 nucleotides: TGTGCCAGCCGGGGACTAGCGGGTTTTTCCTACAATGAGCAGTTCTTC. Translation gives CASRGLAGFSYNEQFF.

This clone has only one observation. This rearrangement joins TRBV7-3 to TRBJ2-3, with TRBD2 matching over 14 bases. This CDR3 region has 17 residues. Trimming cost V 1 base and J 5 bases; bases outside gene matches: 5. Per germline, CDR1 SGHTA and CDR2 FQGTGA. The CDR3 region has the DNA TGTGCCAGCAGCTTAATCGGGACTAGCGGGAGTGGAGATACGCAGTATTTT. Protein: CASSLIGTSGSGDTQYF.

The J gene is TRBJ2-1, the V gene TRBV9, with TRBD1 as a possible D gene (5 bases). Germline values: CDR1 SGDLS, CDR2 YYNGEE. This CDR3 contains 13 residues. Trimming shortened V by 3 bases and J by 8 bases, and 12 bases separated the two germline ends. The CDR3 bases are TGTGCCAGCAGCGACCAGGGTTGGGATGAGCAGTTCTTC. Translation gives CASSDQGWDEQFF.

This clone was observed a handful of times. CDR3 amino acids: CASGRRGGGLEEAKNIQYF. The CDR3 DNA follows: TGTGCCAGCGGTAGGAGGGGGGGTGGGCTCGAAGAGGCCAAAAACATTCAGTACTTC. This chain joins TRBV21-1 and TRBJ2-4; the table's D gene call, TRBD2, was not cross checked with the DNA. TRBV21-1 represents a pseudogene. The CDR3 is 19 residues long.

The rearrangement uses TRBV2 and TRBJ2-7, with 8 bases matching TRBD1. This CDR3 is 14 amino acids long. Trimming at V came to 7 bases and at J to 4 bases, leaving 9 bases not matched to a gene. The V gene's germline CDR1 is SNHLY and CDR2 FYNNEI. Here the CDR3 reads CASKVGTGRYEQYF. CDR3 DNA sequence: TGTGCCAGCAAGGTCGGGACAGGCCGTTACGAGCAGTACTTC.

The chain combines TRBV9 with TRBJ2-1; 7 bases fit TRBD2. V shed 3 bases and J 2 bases; nucleotides not matched to a gene: 5. Germline assignment: CDR1 SGDLS and CDR2 YYNGEE. The CDR3 loop spans 15 amino acids. The CDR3 is CASSAGLGTYNEQFF. The CDR3 DNA is TGTGCCAGCAGCGCTGGACTAGGGACCTACAATGAGCAGTTCTTC.